Reported below is one T cell receptor beta chain. The source of the sample is a study of blood T cell repertoires in COVID-19. Germline-derived CDR1 and CDR2 are MNHNS and SASEGT. CDR3 length: 17 amino acids. J was trimmed by 4 bases and V by 0 bases; bases with no gene match: 9. Libraries were prepared by immunoSEQ multiplex PCR; TCRdb keeps only in-frame clonotypes and omits some of them. The data hold about 150,000 clones, with around 82% observed a single time. The chain carries TRBV6-1 and TRBJ1-2, with TRBD1 matching over 9 bases. The sequence was obtained from a human donor with acute or convalescent COVID-19. The donor label of this sample is uncertain. Sequenced material: peripheral blood. The CDR3 DNA sequence: TGTGCCAGCAGTGAAGCTTGGGACACGACAGGGGGCTATGGCTACACCTTC. Translation: CASSEAWDTTGGYGYTF.